Below, 13 T cell receptor beta chains from the same sample are listed, as sequenced in a study of T cells after yellow fever vaccination. TCRdb independently ran MiXCR on the 5' RACE reads; one entry per CDR3 protein. This sample carries under 250,000 distinct CDR3 sequences, around 3.1% of them seen once, and the ten largest clones take approximately 3.5%. The sample was CD4+ T cells sorted from PBMCs, taken 10 days after the yellow fever booster vaccination. Receptor source: a young man who received the YFV17D yellow fever vaccine.

The chain uses TRBV29-1 and TRBJ2-1, with D perhaps given as TRBD1 or TRBD2 (5 bases each). Germline CDR1 SQVTM, CDR2 ANQGSEA. Between the trimmed V and J ends, which lost 7 bases and 4 bases, there was a span of 20 bases. The CDR3 spans 15 residues. The CDR3 region is CSGAGTSLGYNEQFF. The CDR3 DNA reads as TGCAGCGGGGCAGGGACGTCTCTTGGTTACAATGAGCAGTTCTTC.

This clonotype appeared a few times. The rearrangement links TRBV7-2 to TRBJ2-3, with 8 bases matching TRBD1. This CDR3 spans 15 amino acids. In germline, CDR1 is SGHTA, CDR2 FQGNSA. V lost 5 bases to trimming and J lost 4 bases; unmatched junction nucleotides: 8. Here the CDR3 reads CASSPGGRGPDTQYF. The CDR3 nucleotides read TGTGCCAGCAGCCCCGGGGGCAGGGGGCCAGATACGCAGTATTTT. The full variable domain, rest sourced from reference TRBV7-2 and TRBJ2-3, is GAGVSQSPSNKVTEKGKDVELRCDPISGHTALYWYRQSLGQGLEFLIYFQGNSAPDKSGLPSDRFSAERTGGSVSTLTIQRTQQEDSAVYLCASSPGGRGPDTQYFGPGTRLTVL.

This clonotype has more than one count but fewer than ten. The rearrangement links TRBV5-4 to TRBJ1-2, with D perhaps matching TRBD1 (5 bases). Germline CDR1 and CDR2: SGHNT and YYREEE (reference sequence). The CDR3 sequence is 17 residues long. V lost 5 bases and J 8 bases, leaving 28 bases between the germline ends. The CDR3 DNA sequence: TGTGCCAGCAGGCCAACAGGATCGATACCCCTTGGGGAGGGCTACACCTTC. Amino acids: CASRPTGSIPLGEGYTF. Complete variable domain (other parts from reference TRBV5-4 and TRBJ1-2): ETGVTQSPTHLIKTRGQQVTLRCSSQSGHNTVSWYQQALGQGPQFIFQYYREEENGRGNFPPRFSGLQFPNYSSELNVNALELDDSALYLCASRPTGSIPLGEGYTFGSGTRLTVV.

This clonotype has ten or more counts. The gene calls are TRBV20-1 and TRBJ2-7; D is possibly TRBD2 (6 bases). The CDR3 is 12 amino acids. V dropped 6 bases and J dropped 5 bases, with 14 bases sitting between them. Germline values: CDR1 DFQATT, CDR2 SNEGSKA (reference sequence). This chain's CDR3 is CSASPGLNEQYF. CDR3 coding DNA: TGCAGTGCGTCTCCGGGACTGAACGAGCAGTACTTC.

This clonotype was observed a few times. The chain couples TRBV20-1 to TRBJ2-3, with 8 positions matching TRBD1. The CDR3 is 12 residues long. Per germline, CDR1 DFQATT and CDR2 SNEGSKA (reference sequence). CDR3 nucleotides: TGCAGCATCGGACAGGGTATGGATACGCAGTATTTT. It yields the protein CSIGQGMDTQYF.

This clonotype was recorded many times. CDR3 residues: CSAAGTTDQYF. The CDR3 DNA follows: TGCAGTGCTGCCGGGACTACAGACCAGTACTTC. This chain connects TRBV20-1 to TRBJ2-5; 7 nucleotides align to TRBD2. In germline, CDR1 is DFQATT, CDR2 SNEGSKA (reference sequence). The CDR3 spans 11 residues. The trim removed 5 bases at V and 10 bases at J, leaving 7 bases unmatched.

This clonotype was observed many times. The chain is built from TRBV29-1 and TRBJ2-3, with 8 bases lining up with TRBD2. J was trimmed by 3 bases and V by 7 bases; bases with no gene match: 18. Germline V gives CDR1 SQVTM, CDR2 ANQGSEA. The CDR3 contains 17 residues. The CDR3 is CSATHFGGGGMTDTQYF. CDR3 bases: TGCAGCGCGACACACTTTGGTGGCGGGGGGATGACAGATACGCAGTATTTT.

This clonotype was detected ten times or more. The rearrangement links TRBV11-1 to TRBJ2-6; D not resolved. Trimming cost V 4 bases and J 0 bases, with 13 bases left between them. There are 17 residues in the CDR3. Germline loops: CDR1 SGHAT, CDR2 FQDESV (reference sequence). This chain's CDR3 is CASSSFQYGSGANVLTF. DNA of the CDR3: TGTGCCAGCAGCTCCTTCCAGTACGGCTCTGGGGCCAACGTCCTGACTTTC.

This clonotype has just a few counts. The chain links TRBV20-1 to TRBJ2-1; 7 nucleotides agree with TRBD2. The CDR3 consists of 15 residues. Germline loops: CDR1 DFQATT, CDR2 SNEGSKA (reference sequence). With 3 bases clipped from V and 5 bases from J, the junction kept 10 bases outside the gene matches. The CDR3 spells CSARRTSVRDNEQFF. The CDR3 DNA is TGCAGTGCTAGGCGGACTAGTGTCCGTGACAATGAGCAGTTCTTC.

J is TRBJ2-7 and V is TRBV29-1; TRBD2 matches at 9 bases. Germline V gene lookup returns CDR1 SQVTM and CDR2 ANQGSEA. CDR3 length equals 16 residues. Losses at the gene ends were 2 bases for V and 0 bases for J; bases not matched to a gene: 8. CDR3 DNA: TGCAGCGTTGAACGGGTAGCGGGGGTGAGCTCCTACGAGCAGTACTTC. Its translation is CSVERVAGVSSYEQYF.

This clonotype was detected many times. This sequence joins TRBV28 and TRBJ2-2; TRBD1 might be the D (6 bases). Germline CDR1 MDHEN, CDR2 SYDVKM. The CDR3 covers 15 residues. Trimming removed 8 bases from V and 3 bases from J, with 16 bases in between. The CDR3 spells CASGPGAKDTGELFF. Written as DNA, the CDR3 is TGTGCCAGCGGGCCAGGGGCCAAGGACACCGGGGAGCTGTTTTTT.

Only a few counts were recorded for this clonotype. The CDR3 region is CASSLEAGAWYGELFF. The DNA of the CDR3 is TGTGCCAGCAGCTTAGAAGCGGGGGCGTGGTACGGGGAGCTGTTTTTT. This chain joins TRBV5-5 and TRBJ2-2, with 8 bases lining up with TRBD2. Germline CDR1 reads SGHKS; CDR2 reads YYEKEE (reference sequence). The CDR3 is made up of 16 amino acids. The J segment lost 7 bases and the V segment lost 2 bases, leaving 10 bases of the junction unmatched. The full variable domain, rest sourced from reference TRBV5-5 and TRBJ2-2, is DAGVTQSPTHLIKTRGQQVTLRCSPISGHKSVSWYQQVLGQGPQFIFQYYEKEERGRGNFPDRFSARQFPNYSSELNVNALLLGDSALYLCASSLEAGAWYGELFFGEGSRLTVL.

Many counts were recorded for this clonotype. The gene calls are TRBV5-1 and TRBJ2-5; D is perhaps TRBD1 or TRBD2 (5 bases each). The germline V gene has CDR1 SGHRS and CDR2 YFSETQ. CDR3 size: 13 residues. V was pared by 8 bases and J by 2 bases, with 13 bases between. The CDR3 region has the DNA TGCGCCAGTCGGGGTGAGGGGCAAGAGACCCAGTACTTC. Its translation is CASRGEGQETQYF.